This T cell receptor beta chain is from a study of blood T cell repertoires in COVID-19. Turning to the study itself: From the United States, Italy and Spain came samples of acute and convalescent COVID-19. T cells, B-cell-depleted T cells, or PBMCs provided the cDNA or gDNA that served as material.

Authors' methods: Researchers report that nucleated cell counts were estimated from reference gene primer amplification. Generated by immunoSEQ multiplex PCR, the TCRdb table keeps only in-frame clones and is missing some. The DNA was the basis for D and trimming; V, J and clone size are from that table. Altogether 100,000 to 150,000 clones are present, around three quarters being singletons, with the ten largest covering around 5.9%. Looked up from germline, CDR1 is SGDLS and CDR2 is YYNGEE. The CDR3 has 13 residues. V lost 1 base to trimming and J lost 3 bases, with 7 bases between them. This TCR came from a man in his sixties or seventies with acute or convalescent COVID-19. The chain carries TRBV9 and TRBJ1-1; D is ambiguous. The sample was peripheral blood. The CDR3 is CASSVSPDTEAFF. The CDR3 DNA sequence: TGTGCCAGCAGCGTAAGTCCGGACACTGAAGCTTTCTTT.